The clone carrying this T cell receptor beta chain was recorded once. PCR involved 60 Vbeta and 13 Jbeta primers. The protocol was immunoSEQ multiplex PCR, while the TCRdb copy is restricted to in-frame clones and leaves out a portion. Of 110,000 to 150,000 clones in the sample, approximately 78% were seen once. These data come from a study of cytomegalovirus exposure and HLA in healthy donors. Germline V gene lookup returns CDR1 SEHNR and CDR2 FQNEAQ (reference sequence). The CDR3 sequence is 14 residues long. V shed 7 bases, J shed 3 bases, and the junction held 4 bases outside the gene matches. This sequence originates from a woman between 18 and 29 years old in good health and CMV-seropositive. Sequenced input: PBMCs. The chain is built from TRBV7-9 and TRBJ2-2; 8 nucleotides agree with TRBD2. The CDR3 sequence: CASNPGGDTGELFF. The CDR3 nucleotides are TGTGCCAGCAACCCGGGAGGGGACACCGGGGAGCTGTTTTTT. Full variable domain (outside the CDR3, taken from reference TRBV7-9 and TRBJ2-2): DTGVSQNPRHKITKRGQNVTFRCDPISEHNRLYWYRQTLGQGPEFLTYFQNEAQLEKSRLLSDRFSAERPKGSFSTLEIQRTEQGDSAMYLCASNPGGDTGELFFGEGSRLTVL.